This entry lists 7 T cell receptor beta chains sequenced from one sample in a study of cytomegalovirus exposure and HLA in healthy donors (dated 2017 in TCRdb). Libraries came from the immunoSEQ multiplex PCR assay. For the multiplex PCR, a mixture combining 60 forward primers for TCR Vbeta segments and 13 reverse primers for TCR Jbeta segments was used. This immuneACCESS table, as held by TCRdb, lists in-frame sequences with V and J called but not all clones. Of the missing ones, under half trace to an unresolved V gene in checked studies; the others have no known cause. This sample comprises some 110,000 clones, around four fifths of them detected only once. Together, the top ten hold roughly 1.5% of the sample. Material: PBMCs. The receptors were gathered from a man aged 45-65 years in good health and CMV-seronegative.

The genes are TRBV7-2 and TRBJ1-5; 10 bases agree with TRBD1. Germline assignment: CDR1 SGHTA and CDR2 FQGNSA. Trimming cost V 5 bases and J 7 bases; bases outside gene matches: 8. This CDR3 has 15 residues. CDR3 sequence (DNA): TGTGCCAGCAGCGGCCAGACAGGGGGCCAACAGCCCCAGCATTTT. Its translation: CASSGQTGGQQPQHF. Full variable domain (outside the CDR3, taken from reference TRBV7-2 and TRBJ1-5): GAGVSQSPSNKVTEKGKDVELRCDPISGHTALYWYRQSLGQGLEFLIYFQGNSAPDKSGLPSDRFSAERTGGSVSTLTIQRTQQEDSAVYLCASSGQTGGQQPQHFGDGTRLSIL.

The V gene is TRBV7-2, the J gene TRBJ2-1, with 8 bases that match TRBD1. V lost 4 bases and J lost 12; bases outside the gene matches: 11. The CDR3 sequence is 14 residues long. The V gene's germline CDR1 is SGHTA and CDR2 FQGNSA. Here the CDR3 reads CASSSGRAGGPQFF. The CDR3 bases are TGTGCCAGCAGCTCCGGGCGGGCAGGGGGCCCGCAGTTCTTC.

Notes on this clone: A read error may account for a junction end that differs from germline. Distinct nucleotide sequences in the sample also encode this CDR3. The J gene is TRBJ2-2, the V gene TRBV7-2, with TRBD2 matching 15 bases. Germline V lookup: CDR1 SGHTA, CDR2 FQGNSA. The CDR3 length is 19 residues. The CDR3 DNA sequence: TGTGCTAGCAGCTTCCGGACAGGACTAGCGGGGGGGGAGACCGGGGAGCTGTTTTTT. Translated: CASSFRTGLAGGETGELFF. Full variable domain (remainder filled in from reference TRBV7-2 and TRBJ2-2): GAGVSQSPSNKVTEKGKDVELRCDPISGHTALYWYRQSLGQGLEFLIYFQGNSAPDKSGLPSDRFSAERTGGSVSTLTIQRTQQEDSAVYLCASSFRTGLAGGETGELFFGEGSRLTVL.

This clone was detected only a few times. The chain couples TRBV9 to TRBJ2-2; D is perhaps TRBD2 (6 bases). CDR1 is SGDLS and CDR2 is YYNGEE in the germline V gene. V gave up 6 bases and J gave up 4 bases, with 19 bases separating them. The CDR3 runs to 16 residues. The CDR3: CASNLLGGAATGELFF. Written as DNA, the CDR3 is TGTGCCAGCAACCTCCTGGGCGGGGCGGCCACCGGGGAGCTGTTTTTT.

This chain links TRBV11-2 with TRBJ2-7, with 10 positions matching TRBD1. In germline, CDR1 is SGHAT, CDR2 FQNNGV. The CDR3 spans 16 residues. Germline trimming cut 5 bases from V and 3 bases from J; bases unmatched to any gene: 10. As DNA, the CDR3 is TGTGCCAGCAGCCGCCCTTGGACAGGGGGGGACTACGAGCAGTACTTC. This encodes CASSRPWTGGDYEQYF.

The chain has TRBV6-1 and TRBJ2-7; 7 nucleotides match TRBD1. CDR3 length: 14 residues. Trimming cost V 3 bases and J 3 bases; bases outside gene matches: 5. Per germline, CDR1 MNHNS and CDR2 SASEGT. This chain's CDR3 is CASSDGQVNYEQYF. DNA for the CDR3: TGTGCCAGCAGTGATGGACAGGTGAACTACGAGCAGTACTTC.

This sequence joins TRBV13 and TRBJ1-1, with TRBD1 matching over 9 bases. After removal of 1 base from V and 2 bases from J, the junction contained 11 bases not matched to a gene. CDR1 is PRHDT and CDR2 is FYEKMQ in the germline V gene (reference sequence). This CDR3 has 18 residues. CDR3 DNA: TGTGCCAGCAGCTTAGTCATCGGGGACAGGGCATCAAACACTGAAGCTTTCTTT. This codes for CASSLVIGDRASNTEAFF.